This T cell receptor beta chain is from a study of blood T cell repertoires in COVID-19. J gave up 4 bases and V 10 bases, and 7 bases lay outside the gene matches. This CDR3 contains 13 residues. Germline assignment: CDR1 LNHDA and CDR2 SQIVND (reference sequence). This clone was counted once. In Seattle, patients joined the study during active infection and were tracked longitudinally. Profiling relied on immunoSEQ multiplex PCR, and the TCRdb table lists in-frame clones only, not all of them. The data contain 150,000 or so clones, approximately 90% of them singletons. This receptor was identified in a young man with COVID-19, enrolled during active disease. The V gene is TRBV19, the J gene TRBJ1-2; 9 nucleotides line up with TRBD1. Sequences were obtained from peripheral blood. The CDR3 region is CATQTGGTYGYTF. CDR3 nucleotides: TGTGCCACACAAACAGGGGGCACCTATGGCTACACCTTC.